This TCR beta chain appears in the sequencing data of a study of post-analysis software for immune sequencing data. Comments on this clonotype: Its specificity is unknown.

Libraries were made from TCR beta cDNA, and they carried unique molecular identifiers. From roughly 1 to 10 million T cells, roughly 0.5 million cDNA molecules were obtained. TCRdb re-called the PCR reads with MiXCR, one entry per CDR3 protein. This table holds roughly 570,000 distinct CDR3 sequences, around 36% found once. Deletions cut 6 bases from V and 6 bases from J, with 15 bases between. CDR1 and CDR2 from the germline V gene are MNHEY and SVGAGI. CDR3 length: 13 amino acids. Study-level results: Normalized Chao1 diversity was significantly reduced in patients versus controls. Included in a set of a handful of TRBV segments more frequent in patients than controls were TRBV5-6, TRBV5-1 and TRBV20-1.

Sequenced sample: blood. The V gene is TRBV6-5, the J gene TRBJ2-7; D may be TRBD1 (5 bases). This TCR was recovered from a girl under 18 with multiple sclerosis. The CDR3 region has the DNA TGTGCCAGCAGAAGCCAGGGTTCCCTCGAGCAGTACTTC. Translating gives CASRSQGSLEQYF.